What follows are 22 T cell receptor beta chains derived from one specimen sequenced in a study of T cell clonotyping in hematopoietic cell transplantation. The time point: recipient sample about 28 days before transplant, after cytoreduction. Sequencing was performed with immunoSEQ multiplex PCR; in TCRdb, only in-frame clones are kept and a portion is missing. The repertoire has fewer than 15,000 clones, roughly 83% of them found once; the top ten carry approximately 15%. The source was peripheral blood mononuclear cells, collected before stem cell transplant. The receptors derive from a man aged 55 to 70 with acute myeloid leukemia. Some clones in this sample may be carry-over from other donors' samples.

This chain links TRBV6-1 with TRBJ1-6; tentatively, D is TRBD1 (6 bases). There are 15 residues in the CDR3. Trimming pared 2 bases from V and 10 bases from J, leaving 15 bases between. The germline V gene encodes CDR1 MNHNS and CDR2 SASEGT. The CDR3 coding sequence is TGTGCCAGCAGTGAACGACAGGCTTCACCCTCACCCCTCCACTTT. Protein product: CASSERQASPSPLHF.

The chain uses TRBV14 and TRBJ2-7; no clear D. In germline, CDR1 is SGHDN, CDR2 FVKESK. There are 11 residues in the CDR3. The V end was cut by 1 base, the J end by 6 bases, with 4 bases between. The CDR3 spells CASSQGGEQYF. CDR3 nucleotides: TGTGCCAGCAGCCAAGGAGGCGAGCAGTACTTC.

The chain uses TRBV5-1 and TRBJ2-1, with TRBD2 identical over 10 bases. Germline lookup yields CDR1 SGHRS and CDR2 YFSETQ. This CDR3 is 16 amino acids long. The ends lost 4 bases at V and 6 bases at J; junction bases unmatched: 10. For the CDR3, the DNA is TGCGCCAGCAGCGAGGGAATAGCGGGGGGTATCAATGAGCAGTTCTTC. Its translation is CASSEGIAGGINEQFF.

The chain joins TRBV6-5 to TRBJ2-3, with 9 bases matching TRBD2. The CDR3 has 16 amino acids. The ends lost 2 bases at V and 4 bases at J; junction bases unmatched: 7. CDR1 is MNHEY, CDR2 SVGAGI, per germline. CDR3 nucleotide sequence: TGTGCCAGCAGTTACGCGACGGGACTAGCTGCAGATACGCAGTATTTT. It specifies CASSYATGLAADTQYF.

V and J are TRBV28 and TRBJ2-7; no clear D gene. CDR3 size: 18 residues. V was pared by 1 base and J by 1 base, with 20 bases between. Germline CDR1 and CDR2: MDHEN and SYDVKM. The CDR3 DNA is TGTGCCAGCAGTTTATCCCCCGGGCTCGGAGCGCTATCCTACGAGCAGTACTTC. Protein: CASSLSPGLGALSYEQYF.

The chain couples TRBV11-1 to TRBJ1-6; D not certain. V lost 4 bases to trimming and J lost 0 bases, with 10 bases between them. The CDR3 length is 16 residues. Per germline, CDR1 SGHAT and CDR2 FQDESV (reference sequence). CDR3 sequence reads: CASSSLQSSYNSPLHF. CDR3 bases: TGTGCCAGCAGCTCCCTCCAGAGCTCCTATAATTCACCCCTCCACTTT.

The chain employs TRBV7-6 and TRBJ1-2; the D gene is possibly TRBD1 (6 bases). The germline V and J ends were trimmed by 5 bases and 8 bases, with 15 bases remaining between them. From germline, CDR1 is SGHVS and CDR2 FNYEAQ. The CDR3 is 13 amino acids. The CDR3 loop is CASSETGSGGYTF. CDR3 DNA: TGTGCCAGCAGCGAAACAGGGTCCGGGGGCTACACCTTC.

The J gene is TRBJ1-6, the V gene TRBV11-1; TRBD1 is a possible D gene (6 bases). Trimming removed 1 base at V and 6 bases at J, with 10 bases between. The CDR3 runs 15 residues. The germline CDR1 and CDR2 sequences are SGHAT and FQDESV (reference sequence). Written as DNA, the CDR3 is TGTGCCAGCAGCTTAGACGGCAGGGGTAATTCACCCCTCCACTTT. Translated: CASSLDGRGNSPLHF.

This clone was seen a handful of times. This chain links TRBV14 with TRBJ1-5; maybe TRBD1 (6 bases). The germline V gene has CDR1 SGHDN and CDR2 FVKESK. V was shortened by 4 bases and J by 7 bases, with 11 bases between the two germline ends. The length of the CDR3 is 13 residues. The CDR3 sequence is CASSRSRGQPQHF. CDR3 nucleotide sequence: TGTGCCAGCAGCCGATCTAGGGGGCAGCCCCAGCATTTT.

The chain carries TRBV7-3 and TRBJ2-1; 8 nucleotides agree with TRBD2. The V gene end was trimmed by 2 bases and the J gene end by 4 bases; junction bases not matched to a gene: 1. Germline V CDR1 and CDR2: SGHTA, FQGTGA. The CDR3 sequence is 14 residues long. Written as DNA, the CDR3 is TGTGCCAGCAGCTTAGCGGGGGGATACAATGAGCAGTTCTTC. Its translation is CASSLAGGYNEQFF.

The genes are TRBV5-5 and TRBJ1-4; D is unresolved. Trimming removed 0 bases from V and 3 bases from J, with 18 bases in between. The CDR3 is 18 residues long. Germline V gene data show CDR1 as SGHKS and CDR2 as YYEKEE (reference sequence). This CDR3 reads CASSLGLPGIVANEKLFF. CDR3 DNA: TGTGCCAGCAGCTTGGGCCTCCCGGGGATCGTAGCTAATGAAAAACTGTTTTTT.

The chain is built from TRBV2 and TRBJ2-3, with 8 bases that match TRBD2. This CDR3 spans 17 amino acids. Germline CDR1 reads SNHLY; CDR2 reads FYNNEI. The J segment lost 1 base and the V segment lost 6 bases, leaving 12 bases of the junction unmatched. The CDR3 DNA reads TGTGCCAGCAGAGCCACCTTCACGCGGGGGGGCACAGATACGCAGTATTTT. Its protein product is CASRATFTRGGTDTQYF.

The V call is TRBV7-2, the J call TRBJ1-5; D unresolved. Trimming pared 5 bases from V and 0 bases from J, leaving 11 bases between. The germline gives CDR1 SGHTA, CDR2 FQGNSA. The CDR3 totals 15 residues. The chain's CDR3 is CASSPGGHSNQPQHF. CDR3 nucleotides: TGTGCCAGCAGCCCCGGCGGTCATAGCAATCAGCCCCAGCATTTT.

The chain uses TRBV6-5 and TRBJ1-1; maybe TRBD1 (5 bases). Trimming cost V 5 bases and J 5 bases, with 15 bases left between them. The CDR3 is 14 amino acids. The V gene's germline CDR1 is MNHEY and CDR2 SVGAGI. CDR3 region: CASSLDSSGTEAFF. CDR3 sequence (DNA): TGTGCCAGCAGTCTAGACAGTTCGGGGACTGAAGCTTTCTTT.

The chain couples TRBV5-1 to TRBJ1-1; 8 bases map to TRBD1. Looked up from germline, CDR1 is SGHRS and CDR2 is YFSETQ. Trimming cost V 4 bases and J 4 bases; bases outside gene matches: 12. The CDR3 covers 16 residues. The CDR3 loop is CASSQPGGGGGTEAFF. The CDR3 DNA reads as TGCGCCAGCAGCCAACCAGGGGGCGGGGGAGGCACTGAAGCTTTCTTT.

The chain's CDR3 is CASSLEATGSNSPLHF. Written as DNA, the CDR3 is TGCGCCAGCAGCTTGGAGGCGACAGGGAGTAATTCACCCCTCCACTTT. This sequence joins TRBV5-1 and TRBJ1-6, with 7 bases matching TRBD1. J was trimmed by 6 bases and V by 0 bases; bases with no gene match: 6. This CDR3 contains 16 residues. Germline V gives CDR1 SGHRS, CDR2 YFSETQ. Variable domain in full (rest from reference TRBV5-1 and TRBJ1-6): KAGVTQTPRYLIKTRGQQVTLSCSPISGHRSVSWYQQTPGQGLQFLFEYFSETQRNKGNFPGRFSGRQFSNSRSEMNVSTLELGDSALYLCASSLEATGSNSPLHFGNGTRLTVT.

This clone was picked up a small number of times. The V call is TRBV19, the J call TRBJ1-6; D gene unclear. CDR1 LNHDA and CDR2 SQIVND come from the germline V gene (reference sequence). V was cut by 9 bases and J by 8 bases, with 17 bases left in between. The CDR3 has 14 amino acids. CDR3 bases: TGTGCCAGCGCCCTATTGAGTGGAGATTCACCCCTCCACTTT. Protein sequence: CASALLSGDSPLHF.

As concerns this clone: The junction differs from germline at one of its ends, possibly a read error. The V and J genes are TRBV9 and TRBJ2-4; 8 nucleotides line up with TRBD1. The CDR3 loop spans 18 amino acids. Germline CDR1 is SGDLS and CDR2 is YYNGEE. CDR3 protein: CASSPNPGQGRGKDIQYF. The CDR3 DNA reads TGTGCCAGCAGCCCCAATCCTGGACAGGGTCGGGGCAAAGACATTCAGTACTTC.

This chain links TRBV5-8 with TRBJ1-5, with unresolved D. The CDR3 has 14 amino acids. Germline assignment: CDR1 SGHTS and CDR2 YDEGEE. V was trimmed by 1 base and J by 6 bases, leaving 11 bases between them. CDR3 DNA: TGTGCCAGCAGCTTGCGGGTGCGGGGTCAGCCCCAGCATTTT. Encoded protein: CASSLRVRGQPQHF.

This chain connects TRBV6-1 to TRBJ2-7; unclear D gene. V was clipped by 0 bases and J by 3 bases, with 6 bases between them. The CDR3 totals 13 residues. Germline V gene sequence: CDR1 MNHNS, CDR2 SASEGT. CDR3 sequence (DNA): TGTGCCAGCAGTGAAGCGGTCCACTACGAGCAGTACTTC. This translates into CASSEAVHYEQYF.

This sequence joins TRBV14 and TRBJ1-1; D is ambiguous. This CDR3 region has 14 residues. The V gene lost 4 bases and the J gene lost 0 bases, with 9 bases spanning the gap. Germline CDR1 reads SGHDN; CDR2 reads FVKESK. CDR3 in amino acids: CASSPAYMNTEAFF. In DNA form, the CDR3 reads TGTGCCAGCAGCCCAGCGTATATGAACACTGAAGCTTTCTTT.

The CDR3, as DNA: TGTGCCAGCAGTGAATACGACAGGCCCTACAATGAGCAGTTCTTC. Protein: CASSEYDRPYNEQFF. The chain combines TRBV25-1 with TRBJ2-1, with D perhaps TRBD1 (6 bases). The CDR3 spans 15 residues. V was clipped by 0 bases and J by 2 bases, with 8 bases between them. Germline V gene data show CDR1 as MGHDK and CDR2 as SYGVNS.